This T cell receptor (beta chain) emerged from a study of blood T cell repertoires in COVID-19. The wider study: PBMCs, B-cell-depleted T cells, or T cells were the source of the cDNA or gDNA that made up the material.

Per germline, CDR1 SGHRS and CDR2 YFSETQ. CDR3 length equals 17 residues. V was cut by 2 bases and J by 0 bases, with 14 bases left in between. All enrollees were roughly 18 to 95 years old and from roughly 26 US areas. Original processing notes: Using reference gene primer amplification, nucleated cell counts were estimated. Profiled with immunoSEQ multiplex PCR; TCRdb holds only in-frame clones, not every one. V and J calls and clone size are copied from that table; D and trimming were computed from the DNA. The data contain some 320,000 clones, under 90% of them singletons. The chain couples TRBV5-1 to TRBJ1-4; D unresolved. This TCR was recovered from a man aged 60 to 75 who had recovered from COVID-19. The sequencing input was PBMCs or T cells enriched from blood (not recorded which). This chain's CDR3 is CASSFGSDPTTNEKLFF. The CDR3 DNA reads TGCGCCAGCAGCTTCGGCAGCGACCCCACAACTAATGAAAAACTGTTTTTT.